Each of the 9 T cell receptor beta chains below was sequenced from the same sample in a study of CD8 T cell repertoires and HIV-1 epitope variants (TCRdb year 2020). The protocol used for the library was the immunoSEQ multiplex PCR assay. The immuneACCESS repertoire file appears here via TCRdb, limited to in-frame rearrangements. These files lack a portion of the clones; in checked studies, under half of the deficit traces to unresolved V genes, and the cause of the others is not known. This sample is represented by 5,500 to 7,500 clones; less than 70% of them were singletons. Of the sample, around 47% falls within the top ten clones. No antigens are known for them. The sample consisted of cultured CD8+ T cells derived from PBMCs. The receptors come from a male donor with HIV.

CDR3 coding DNA: TGTGCCAGCAGCCCGGGGGAGGGGCAGTACTTC. Amino acid sequence: CASSPGEGQYF. The chain has TRBV9 and TRBJ2-7; 7 nucleotides align to TRBD2. The trim removed 4 bases at V and 9 bases at J, leaving 4 bases unmatched. The CDR3 runs 11 residues. Germline-derived CDR1 and CDR2 are SGDLS and YYNGEE.

This clone was counted between two and nine times. The chain combines TRBV10-3 with TRBJ1-2; TRBD1 matches 7 bases. CDR3 length equals 14 residues. The V gene end was trimmed by 6 bases and the J gene end by 2 bases; junction bases not matched to a gene: 6. Germline loops: CDR1 ENHRY, CDR2 SYGVKD. The CDR3 loop reads CAISGDSENYGYTF. CDR3 nucleotide sequence: TGTGCCATCAGCGGGGACAGCGAAAACTATGGCTACACCTTC.

J is TRBJ1-2 and V is TRBV30, with TRBD1 identical over 7 bases. The length of the CDR3 is 15 residues. The ends lost 0 bases at V and 4 bases at J; junction bases unmatched: 8. Looked up from germline, CDR1 is GTSNPN and CDR2 is SVGIG (reference sequence). The CDR3 loop reads CAWSVSVRGGYGYTF. Written as DNA, the CDR3 is TGTGCCTGGAGTGTAAGCGTCAGGGGGGGCTATGGCTACACCTTC.

V is TRBV5-1 and J is TRBJ1-2, with 9 bases aligning to TRBD1. The CDR3 contains 16 residues. Trimming at V came to 4 bases and at J to 4 bases, leaving 11 bases not matched to a gene. Germline values: CDR1 SGHRS, CDR2 YFSETQ. The CDR3 DNA reads TGCGCCAGCAGCCCTTCAAACAGGGGGCATATCTATGGCTACACCTTC. It specifies CASSPSNRGHIYGYTF.

This clone is large (0.1 to 1%) in the sample. The chain employs TRBV10-3 and TRBJ2-7; D is possibly TRBD2 (6 bases). The CDR3 totals 13 residues. Trimming removed 10 bases from V and 4 bases from J, with 17 bases in between. In germline, CDR1 is ENHRY, CDR2 SYGVKD. The CDR3 nucleotides are TGTGCCACCCTAGGGGACTCTACTTACGAGCAGTACTTC. Amino acids: CATLGDSTYEQYF.

V usage is TRBV4-2 and J usage is TRBJ1-4; TRBD1 might be the D (5 bases). The CDR3 runs to 15 residues. Germline CDR1 is LGHNA and CDR2 is YNFKEQ. With 5 bases removed from V and 7 bases from J, the gap between germline ends came to 17 bases. The CDR3: CASSSPGTRGEKLFF. CDR3 coding DNA: TGTGCCAGCAGCAGCCCAGGGACGAGGGGTGAAAAACTGTTTTTT.

V is TRBV27 and J is TRBJ2-1, with 8 bases aligning to TRBD2. The germline gives CDR1 MNHEY, CDR2 SMNVEV (reference sequence). This CDR3 is 18 amino acids long. V trimming: 4 bases; J trimming: 4 bases; junction bases outside the gene matches: 15. The CDR3 nucleotides are TGTGCCAGCAGTTCCGGCGGCCGGGAGGGAGGGGTTTACAATGAGCAGTTCTTC. Translation gives CASSSGGREGGVYNEQFF.

V gene TRBV27 combines with J gene TRBJ2-3; D unresolved. Germline V gives CDR1 MNHEY, CDR2 SMNVEV (reference sequence). The CDR3 runs to 17 residues. Trimming took 4 bases from V and 3 from J, leaving 20 bases between them. The CDR3 nucleotides read TGTGCCAGCAGTTCCGACCTAACTACCGGGTGGACAGATACGCAGTATTTT. Its translation is CASSSDLTTGWTDTQYF.

The V and J genes are TRBV5-3 and TRBJ2-7; D gene ambiguous. TRBV5-3 falls under the ORF class, with uncertain function. The CDR3 has 13 residues. The V and J ends lost 8 bases and 0 bases respectively, with 12 bases between them. CDR3 in DNA: TGTGCCAGCAGCGCTGGGGACTCCTACGAGCAGTACTTC. Translation gives CASSAGDSYEQYF.